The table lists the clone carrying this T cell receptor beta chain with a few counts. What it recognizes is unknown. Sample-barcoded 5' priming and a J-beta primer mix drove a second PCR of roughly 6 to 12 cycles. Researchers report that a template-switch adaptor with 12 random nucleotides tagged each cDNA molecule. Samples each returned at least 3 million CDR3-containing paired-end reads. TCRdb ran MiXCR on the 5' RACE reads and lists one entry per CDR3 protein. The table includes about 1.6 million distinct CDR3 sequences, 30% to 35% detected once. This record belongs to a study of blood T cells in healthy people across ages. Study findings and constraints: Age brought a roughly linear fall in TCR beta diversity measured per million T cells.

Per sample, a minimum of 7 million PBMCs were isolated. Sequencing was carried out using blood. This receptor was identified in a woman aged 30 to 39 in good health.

The CDR3 spells CASSQESASVIGYTF. The CDR3 DNA reads as TGTGCCAGCAGCCAAGAGTCGGCCTCAGTGATCGGCTACACCTTC. The chain has TRBV14 and TRBJ1-2; D gene unclear. With 0 bases removed from V and 8 bases from J, the gap between germline ends came to 16 bases. Germline CDR1 reads SGHDN; CDR2 reads FVKESK. The CDR3 runs 15 residues.